This T cell receptor (beta chain) appears in the sequencing data of a study of blood T cell repertoires in COVID-19. The CDR3 consists of 16 residues. Deletions cut 1 base from V and 5 bases from J, with 14 bases between. CDR1 is MNHNS, CDR2 SASEGT, per germline. Original processing notes: Estimation of nucleated cell counts relied on the amplification of reference gene primers. Profiled with immunoSEQ multiplex PCR; TCRdb holds only in-frame clones, not every one. V and J calls and clone size come straight from that table; D and trimming were deduced from the DNA. The repertoire holds about 260,000 clones, with about 91% as singletons. Patients at the Seattle site were enrolled during active infection and followed longitudinally.

The clonotype was recovered from a person in their late teens or twenties with COVID-19, enrolled during active disease. This chain connects TRBV6-1 to TRBJ1-4; no reliable D call. Sequenced sample: peripheral blood. The CDR3 sequence is CASSEGLVPFNEKLFF. The CDR3 DNA reads TGTGCCAGCAGTGAAGGGCTGGTCCCCTTCAATGAAAAACTGTTTTTT.